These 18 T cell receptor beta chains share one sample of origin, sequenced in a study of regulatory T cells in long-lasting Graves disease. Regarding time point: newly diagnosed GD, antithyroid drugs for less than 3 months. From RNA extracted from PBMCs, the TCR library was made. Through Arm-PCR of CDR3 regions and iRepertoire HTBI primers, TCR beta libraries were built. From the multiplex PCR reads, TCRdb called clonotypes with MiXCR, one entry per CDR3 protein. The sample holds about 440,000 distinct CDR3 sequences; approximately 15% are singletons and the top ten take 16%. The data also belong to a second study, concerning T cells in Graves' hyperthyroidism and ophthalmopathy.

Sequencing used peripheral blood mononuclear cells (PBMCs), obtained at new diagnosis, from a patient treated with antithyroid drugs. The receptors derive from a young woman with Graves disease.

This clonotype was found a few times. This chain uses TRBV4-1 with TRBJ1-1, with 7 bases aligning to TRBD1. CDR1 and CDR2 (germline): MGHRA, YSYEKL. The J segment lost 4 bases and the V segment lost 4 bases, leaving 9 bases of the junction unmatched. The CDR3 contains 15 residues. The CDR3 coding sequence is TGCGCCAGCAGCCCGCTGACAGGGAAGGCCACTGAAGCTTTCTTT. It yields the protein CASSPLTGKATEAFF.

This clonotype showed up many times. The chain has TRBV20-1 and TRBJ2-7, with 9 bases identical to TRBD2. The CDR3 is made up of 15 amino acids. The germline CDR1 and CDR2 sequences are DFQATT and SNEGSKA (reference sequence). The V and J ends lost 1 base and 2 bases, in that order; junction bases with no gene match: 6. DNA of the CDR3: TGCAGTGCTAGAGCTCCCGAGCGGGAGGCCTACGAGCAGTACTTC. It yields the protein CSARAPEREAYEQYF.

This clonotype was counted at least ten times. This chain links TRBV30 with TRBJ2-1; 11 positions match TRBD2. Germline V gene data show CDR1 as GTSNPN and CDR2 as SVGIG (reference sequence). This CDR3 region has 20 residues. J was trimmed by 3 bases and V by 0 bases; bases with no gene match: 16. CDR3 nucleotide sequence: TGTGCCTGGAGTGTTGGATTCTCAGGGCGGACTAGCGGGTTCTACAATGAGCAGTTCTTC. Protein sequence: CAWSVGFSGRTSGFYNEQFF.

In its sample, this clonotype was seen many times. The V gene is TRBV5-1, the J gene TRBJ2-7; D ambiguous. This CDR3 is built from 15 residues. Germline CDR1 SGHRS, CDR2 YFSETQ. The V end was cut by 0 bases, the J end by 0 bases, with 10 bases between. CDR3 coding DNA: TGCGCCAGCAGCTTGGAGGTGAGCGTCTCCTACGAGCAGTACTTC. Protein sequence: CASSLEVSVSYEQYF.

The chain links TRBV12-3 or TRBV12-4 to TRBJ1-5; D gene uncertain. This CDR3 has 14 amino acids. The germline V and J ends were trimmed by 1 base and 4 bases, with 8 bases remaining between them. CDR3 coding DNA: TGTGCCAGCAGTTTAGTAGAGGTTAATCAGCCCCAGCATTTT. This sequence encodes CASSLVEVNQPQHF.

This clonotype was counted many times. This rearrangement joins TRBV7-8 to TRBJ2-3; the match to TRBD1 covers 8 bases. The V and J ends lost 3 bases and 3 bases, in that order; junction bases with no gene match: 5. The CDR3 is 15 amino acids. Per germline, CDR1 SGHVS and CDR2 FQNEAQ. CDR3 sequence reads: CASSLLNRGTDTQYF. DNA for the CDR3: TGTGCCAGCAGCTTGCTGAACAGGGGGACAGATACGCAGTATTTT.

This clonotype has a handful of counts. The CDR3 DNA follows: TGTGCCAGCAGCCCACCTTCTGTGTCTGGGGCCAACGTCCTGACTTTC. The encoded protein is CASSPPSVSGANVLTF. J is TRBJ2-6 and V is TRBV3-1; D gene unclear. The CDR3 length is 16 residues. V lost 4 bases and J lost 1, with 11 bases in between. Germline values: CDR1 LGHDT, CDR2 YNNKEL (reference sequence).

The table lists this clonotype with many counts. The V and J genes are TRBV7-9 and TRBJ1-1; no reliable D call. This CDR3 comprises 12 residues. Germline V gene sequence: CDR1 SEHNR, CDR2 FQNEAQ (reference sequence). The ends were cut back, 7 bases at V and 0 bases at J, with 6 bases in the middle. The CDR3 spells CASKSVNTEAFF. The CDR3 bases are TGTGCCAGCAAATCAGTGAACACTGAAGCTTTCTTT.

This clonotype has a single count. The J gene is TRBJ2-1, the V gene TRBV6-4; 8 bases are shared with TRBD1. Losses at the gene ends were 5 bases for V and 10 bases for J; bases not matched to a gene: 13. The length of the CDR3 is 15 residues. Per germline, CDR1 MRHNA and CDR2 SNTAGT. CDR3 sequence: CASSTTGGGTREQFF. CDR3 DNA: TGTGCCAGCAGTACTACAGGGGGTGGGACACGAGAGCAGTTCTTC.

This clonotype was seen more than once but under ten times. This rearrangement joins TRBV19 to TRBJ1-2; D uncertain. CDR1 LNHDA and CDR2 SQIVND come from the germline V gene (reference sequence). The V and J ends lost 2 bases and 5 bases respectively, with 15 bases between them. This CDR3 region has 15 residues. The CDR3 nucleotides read TGTGCCAGTAGTATATGGCAGACGAAGAAATATGGCTACACCTTC. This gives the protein CASSIWQTKKYGYTF. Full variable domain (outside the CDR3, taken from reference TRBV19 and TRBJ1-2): DGGITQSPKYLFRKEGQNVTLSCEQNLNHDAMYWYRQDPGQGLRLIYYSQIVNDFQKGDIAEGYSVSREKKESFPLTVTSAQKNPTAFYLCASSIWQTKKYGYTFGSGTRLTVV.

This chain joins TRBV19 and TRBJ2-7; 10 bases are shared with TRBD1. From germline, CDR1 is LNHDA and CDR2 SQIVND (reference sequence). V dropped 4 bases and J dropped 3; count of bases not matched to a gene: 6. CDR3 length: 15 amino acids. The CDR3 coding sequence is TGTGCCAGTAGTACCCGGGACAGGGGACACTACGAGCAGTACTTC. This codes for CASSTRDRGHYEQYF.

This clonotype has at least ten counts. Written as DNA, the CDR3 is TGCAGTGCTAGGGCGGGCGGGCTTAGCACAGATACGCAGTATTTT. Translating it yields CSARAGGLSTDTQYF. This sequence joins TRBV20-1 and TRBJ2-3; a possible D gene is TRBD2 (5 bases). The CDR3 covers 15 residues. Per germline, CDR1 DFQATT and CDR2 SNEGSKA (reference sequence). V was shortened by 3 bases and J by 0 bases, with 13 bases between the two germline ends.

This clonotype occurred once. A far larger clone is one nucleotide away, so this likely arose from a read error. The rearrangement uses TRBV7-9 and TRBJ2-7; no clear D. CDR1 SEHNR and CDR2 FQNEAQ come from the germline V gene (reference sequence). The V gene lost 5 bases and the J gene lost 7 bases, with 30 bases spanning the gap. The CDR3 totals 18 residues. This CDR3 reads CASSPGGSRPASEGEQYF. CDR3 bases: TGTGCCAGCAGCCCCGGTGGGTCGAGGCCGGCATCAGAAGGGGAGCAGTACTTC.

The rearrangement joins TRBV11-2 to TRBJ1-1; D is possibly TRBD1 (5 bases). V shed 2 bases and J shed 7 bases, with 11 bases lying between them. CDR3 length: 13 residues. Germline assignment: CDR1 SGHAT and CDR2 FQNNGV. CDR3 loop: CASSLRDDSEAFF. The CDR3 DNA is TGTGCCAGCAGCTTAAGAGATGACAGTGAAGCTTTCTTT.

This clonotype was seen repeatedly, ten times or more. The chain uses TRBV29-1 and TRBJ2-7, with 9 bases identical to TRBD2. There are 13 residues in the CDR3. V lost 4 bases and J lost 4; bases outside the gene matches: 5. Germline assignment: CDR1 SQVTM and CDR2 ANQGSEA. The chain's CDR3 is CSVAASGKYEQYF. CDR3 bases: TGCAGCGTTGCGGCTAGCGGGAAATACGAGCAGTACTTC.

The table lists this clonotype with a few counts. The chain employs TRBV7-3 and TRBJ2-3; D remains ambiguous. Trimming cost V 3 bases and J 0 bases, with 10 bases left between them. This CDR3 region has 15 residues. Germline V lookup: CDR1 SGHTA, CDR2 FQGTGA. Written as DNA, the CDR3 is TGTGCCAGCAGCTTGTTACCGACTAGCACAGATACGCAGTATTTT. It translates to CASSLLPTSTDTQYF.

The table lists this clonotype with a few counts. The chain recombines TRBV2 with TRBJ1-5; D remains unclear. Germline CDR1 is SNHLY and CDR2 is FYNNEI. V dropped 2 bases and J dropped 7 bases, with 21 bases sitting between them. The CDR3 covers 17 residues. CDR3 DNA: TGTGCCAGCAGTGAATTAGGTCCTCAGGTTGTCGGGCAGCCCCAGCATTTT. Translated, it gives CASSELGPQVVGQPQHF.

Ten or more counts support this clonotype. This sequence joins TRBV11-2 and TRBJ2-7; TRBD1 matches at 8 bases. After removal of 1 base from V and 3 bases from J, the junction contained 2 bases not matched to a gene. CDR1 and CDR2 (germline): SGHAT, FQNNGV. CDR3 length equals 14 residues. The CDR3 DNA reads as TGTGCCAGCAGCTTAGCAGGGGGCCACTACGAGCAGTACTTC. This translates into CASSLAGGHYEQYF.